This TCR beta chain was sequenced in a study of blood T cell repertoires in COVID-19. About the research overall: The samples span acute and convalescent COVID-19 from the United States, Italy and Spain. Sample material is recorded as cDNA or gDNA derived from T cells, B-cell-depleted T cells, or PBMCs.

Profiling relied on immunoSEQ multiplex PCR, and the TCRdb table lists in-frame clones only, not all of them. The table has more than 400,000 clones, 70% to 90% seen once. J lost 6 bases, V lost 2 bases, and 2 bases had no gene match. The CDR3 is made up of 14 amino acids. Germline CDR1 and CDR2: SGDLS and YYNGEE. Sequenced input: peripheral blood. The gene calls are TRBV9 and TRBJ2-7; the match to TRBD2 covers 13 bases. This clonotype originated in a human donor in a cohort sampled during active COVID-19. The CDR3, as DNA: TGTGCCAGCAGCGTCGGGACTAGCGGGACCGAGCAGTACTTC. Amino acids: CASSVGTSGTEQYF.